The source of this TCR beta chain is a study of T cells in Graves' hyperthyroidism and ophthalmopathy. Researchers took RNA transcripts and amplified the TCR beta CDR3 regions from them. The study used the HTBI primer set for a first-round RT-PCR of the TCR CDR3. Each CDR3 protein is one row after TCRdb ran MiXCR on the multiplex PCR reads. The sample yields over 350,000 distinct CDR3 sequences, roughly 14% seen once. In germline, CDR1 is SGHTS, CDR2 YDEGEE. V lost 1 base and J 7 bases, leaving 8 bases between the germline ends. The CDR3 consists of 12 residues. Isolation of PBMCs was performed on 8.5 to 10 ml fresh peripheral blood.

The clonotype originates from a man aged 18-30 years with Graves' ophthalmopathy. The source material was blood. The rearrangement links TRBV5-8 to TRBJ1-2, with D hard to call. The CDR3 nucleotides read TGTGCCAGCAGCTTGCAGGATTCTGGCTACACCTTC. Translating gives CASSLQDSGYTF.